This TCR beta chain stems from a study of early T cells in non-severe SARS-CoV-2 infection. Whole-study results and caveats: VDJdb matching favored anti-spike CD8 responses, missing private and CD4 specificities.

Separate cDNA molecules each had unique molecular identifiers attached to them. TCRdb reanalysed the 5' RACE reads using MiXCR and keeps one entry per CDR3 protein. This repertoire shows around 40,000 distinct CDR3 sequences, 5.5% to 7.5% found once; its top ten account for around 6.3%. This clonotype was counted at least ten times. The antigen is not known. The CDR3 sequence is 15 residues long. The germline CDR1 and CDR2 sequences are LGHNA and YSLEER. V lost 0 bases to trimming and J lost 9 bases; unmatched junction nucleotides: 9. Sequencing input: whole blood. The receptor's source is an adult who was a healthcare worker with PCR-confirmed SARS-CoV-2 infection or an uninfected control (not recorded which). The chain links TRBV4-3 to TRBJ2-7; TRBD1 aligns across 9 bases. The CDR3 bases are TGCGCCAGCAGCCAAGATAGGGGACAGGGTCGGAGGCAGTACTTC. Amino acids: CASSQDRGQGRRQYF.